A single sample is the source of the 26 T cell receptor beta chains below, sequenced in a study of T cell changes during pregnancy in multiple sclerosis. Some clones are missing from TCRdb's copy, which holds only in-frame ones; the method was immunoSEQ multiplex PCR. This sample has fewer than 85,000 clones, with approximately 90% found just once. This specimen consisted of peripheral blood, obtained in the first trimester of pregnancy. All receptors derive from a female donor in good health, enrolled as a control in a pregnancy study.

This clone was seen a single time. This rearrangement joins TRBV5-1 to TRBJ2-7, with TRBD1 identical over 9 bases. V dropped 3 bases and J dropped 2; count of bases not matched to a gene: 6. This CDR3 contains 15 residues. Germline V gives CDR1 SGHRS, CDR2 YFSETQ. The CDR3 sequence is CASSWGQGATYEQYF. As DNA, the CDR3 is TGCGCCAGCAGCTGGGGACAGGGCGCTACCTACGAGCAGTACTTC.

The genes are TRBV6-1 and TRBJ2-7, with no clear D. CDR1 and CDR2 (germline): MNHNS, SASEGT. CDR3 length: 13 residues. V lost 2 bases, J lost 1 base, and 6 bases lay in between. The CDR3 nucleotides read TGTGCCAGCAGTGAACCGGTGTCCTACGAGCAGTACTTC. Protein product: CASSEPVSYEQYF.

J is TRBJ2-2 and V is TRBV28; unclear D gene. The CDR3 has 13 residues. CDR1 is MDHEN and CDR2 is SYDVKM in the germline V gene. V was trimmed by 6 bases and J by 5 bases, leaving 10 bases between them. The CDR3 reads CASRLRGTGELFF. The CDR3 DNA is TGTGCCAGCAGACTACGTGGTACCGGGGAGCTGTTTTTT.

Only a few counts were recorded for this clone. This chain connects TRBV18 to TRBJ1-5; 7 positions agree with TRBD1. Germline CDR1 and CDR2: KGHSH and LQKENI. V lost 2 bases, J lost 4 bases, and 17 bases stayed unmatched. This CDR3 is built from 19 residues. The chain's CDR3 is CASSPGGTGQQHRNQPQHF. CDR3 coding DNA: TGTGCCAGCTCACCAGGGGGTACGGGACAGCAACATCGTAATCAGCCCCAGCATTTT.

V and J are TRBV19 and TRBJ1-5; 9 bases are shared with TRBD1. Germline loops: CDR1 LNHDA, CDR2 SQIVND (reference sequence). CDR3 length: 14 amino acids. Losses at the gene ends were 3 bases for V and 4 bases for J; bases not matched to a gene: 1. For the CDR3, the DNA is TGTGCCAGTAGTATTGGGACAGGGAATCAGCCCCAGCATTTT. Amino acids: CASSIGTGNQPQHF.

This clone occurred once. The rearrangement links TRBV10-1 to TRBJ1-1, with D possibly being TRBD1 (6 bases). Trimming took 7 bases from V and 0 from J, leaving 15 bases between them. The CDR3 covers 15 residues. Germline loops: CDR1 WNHNN, CDR2 SYGVQD (reference sequence). Written as DNA, the CDR3 is TGCGCCAGCACCTCCCCCACAGGGATGAACACTGAAGCTTTCTTT. Translation: CASTSPTGMNTEAFF.

V usage is TRBV27 and J usage is TRBJ2-3; D gene uncertain. CDR1 and CDR2 from the germline V gene are MNHEY and SMNVEV (reference sequence). V lost 5 bases to trimming and J lost 0 bases, with 15 bases between them. The CDR3 is 16 amino acids. CDR3 residues: CASSPWSEPSTDTQYF. The CDR3 region has the DNA TGTGCCAGCAGTCCGTGGTCGGAGCCGAGCACAGATACGCAGTATTTT.

The J gene is TRBJ1-4, the V gene TRBV27, with D maybe TRBD1 (6 bases). The germline V gene encodes CDR1 MNHEY and CDR2 SMNVEV (reference sequence). The V end was cut by 6 bases, the J end by 3 bases, with 11 bases between. The CDR3 extends over 14 amino acids. The DNA for the CDR3 is TGTGCCAGCAGCCAGGGGCTACCTAATGAAAAACTGTTTTTT. This sequence encodes CASSQGLPNEKLFF.

The chain employs TRBV27 and TRBJ1-5; 8 bases map to TRBD1. Trimming at V came to 8 bases and at J to 2 bases, leaving 11 bases not matched to a gene. Per germline, CDR1 MNHEY and CDR2 SMNVEV (reference sequence). This CDR3 is built from 16 residues. The CDR3: CASGPRATGGNQPQHF. The CDR3 region has the DNA TGTGCCAGCGGACCCCGGGCGACAGGGGGCAATCAGCCCCAGCATTTT.

The rearrangement joins TRBV5-1 to TRBJ1-1, with 7 positions matching TRBD1. Trimming cost V 0 bases and J 7 bases; bases outside gene matches: 9. The CDR3 is 15 residues long. Looked up from germline, CDR1 is SGHRS and CDR2 is YFSETQ. The CDR3 here is CASSLGSGGRIEAFF. The CDR3 nucleotides are TGCGCCAGCAGCTTGGGGTCAGGGGGACGGATTGAAGCTTTCTTT.

The CDR3 loop is CASSQVSRTSYEQYF. The CDR3 DNA is TGCGCCAGCAGCCAAGTTTCCAGGACTAGCTACGAGCAGTACTTC. The rearrangement links TRBV4-1 to TRBJ2-7, with 7 bases lining up with TRBD2. V shed 1 base and J 3 bases; nucleotides not matched to a gene: 6. Germline CDR1 is MGHRA and CDR2 is YSYEKL. The CDR3 has 15 residues.

This clone was recorded once. CDR3 residues: CATSYRLPSYNEQFF. For the CDR3, the DNA is TGTGCCACCAGCTATCGACTACCCTCCTACAATGAGCAGTTCTTC. The chain joins TRBV15 to TRBJ2-1; possibly TRBD2 for D (5 bases). Germline CDR1 and CDR2: LNHNV and YYDKDF (reference sequence). The length of the CDR3 is 15 residues. V lost 5 bases to trimming and J lost 0 bases, with 11 bases between them.

CDR3: CASRPRAWGLLAESSYNEQFF. The CDR3 region has the DNA TGTGCCAGCAGGCCTAGAGCGTGGGGATTACTAGCGGAAAGCTCCTACAATGAGCAGTTCTTC. The V gene is TRBV2, the J gene TRBJ2-1; 8 bases line up with TRBD2. The CDR3 runs to 21 residues. V gave up 6 bases and J gave up 0 bases; unmatched junction bases: 22. The germline V gene encodes CDR1 SNHLY and CDR2 FYNNEI.

This clone has only one observation. The rearrangement uses TRBV9 and TRBJ2-7; TRBD2 matches 9 bases. CDR3 length: 15 amino acids. Germline V gene lookup returns CDR1 SGDLS and CDR2 YYNGEE. V lost 4 bases, J lost 4 bases, and 9 bases stayed unmatched. The CDR3 is CASSPAGLAGYEQYF. The CDR3, as DNA: TGTGCCAGCAGCCCGGCCGGCCTAGCGGGATACGAGCAGTACTTC. Full variable domain (outside the CDR3, taken from reference TRBV9 and TRBJ2-7): DSGVTQTPKHLITATGQRVTLRCSPRSGDLSVYWYQQSLDQGLQFLIQYYNGEERAKGNILERFSAQQFPDLHSELNLSSLELGDSALYFCASSPAGLAGYEQYFGPGTRLTVT.

The rearrangement joins TRBV19 to TRBJ2-6; D not certain. Looked up from germline, CDR1 is LNHDA and CDR2 is SQIVND (reference sequence). Trimming left V 8 bases short and J 1 base short, with 9 bases between. The CDR3 runs to 14 residues. This CDR3 reads CASSTDSGANVLTF. CDR3 coding DNA: TGTGCCAGTTCTACCGATTCTGGGGCCAACGTCCTGACTTTC.

This chain connects TRBV9 to TRBJ2-1; TRBD2 is a possible D gene (6 bases). CDR1 and CDR2 from the germline V gene are SGDLS and YYNGEE. This CDR3 is built from 12 residues. Trimming took 4 bases from V and 9 from J, leaving 11 bases between them. The DNA for the CDR3 is TGTGCCAGCAGCCCCCCCGGGGGTGAGCAGTTCTTC. Translating it yields CASSPPGGEQFF. Using reference TRBV9 and TRBJ2-1 for the parts outside the CDR3, the full variable domain is DSGVTQTPKHLITATGQRVTLRCSPRSGDLSVYWYQQSLDQGLQFLIQYYNGEERAKGNILERFSAQQFPDLHSELNLSSLELGDSALYFCASSPPGGEQFFGPGTRLTVL.

The rearrangement uses TRBV5-4 and TRBJ2-5; the match to TRBD1 covers 10 bases. The J segment lost 4 bases and the V segment lost 4 bases, leaving 7 bases of the junction unmatched. Germline V lookup: CDR1 SGHNT, CDR2 YYREEE (reference sequence). The CDR3 covers 15 residues. In DNA form, the CDR3 reads TGTGCCAGCAGCAAACGGACAGGGGGGGGAGAGACCCAGTACTTC. This sequence encodes CASSKRTGGGETQYF.

This chain uses TRBV27 with TRBJ2-3; no clear D. The CDR3 covers 15 residues. The germline CDR1 and CDR2 sequences are MNHEY and SMNVEV (reference sequence). V was cut by 0 bases and J by 0 bases, with 7 bases left in between. The DNA for the CDR3 is TGTGCCAGCAGTTTATCAGCGATTAGCACAGATACGCAGTATTTT. Amino acid sequence: CASSLSAISTDTQYF.

V is TRBV2 and J is TRBJ2-7; TRBD2 is a possible D gene (6 bases). V lost 4 bases and J lost 9, with 22 bases in between. Germline loops: CDR1 SNHLY, CDR2 FYNNEI. This CDR3 contains 15 residues. The CDR3 loop is CASSGVLSVWGGQYF. CDR3 nucleotides: TGTGCCAGCAGTGGAGTGTTATCCGTGTGGGGAGGGCAGTACTTC.

The rearrangement uses TRBV28 and TRBJ2-1; 10 bases are a match to TRBD1. The V gene end was trimmed by 5 bases and the J gene end by 11 bases; junction bases not matched to a gene: 12. The germline CDR1 and CDR2 sequences are MDHEN and SYDVKM. CDR3 length: 15 amino acids. The CDR3 region is CASSPEGTGANKQFF. The CDR3 DNA reads as TGTGCCAGCAGTCCGGAGGGGACAGGGGCTAATAAGCAGTTCTTC.

The V call is TRBV5-1, the J call TRBJ2-7, with 10 bases matching TRBD1. The CDR3 spans 14 residues. Looked up from germline, CDR1 is SGHRS and CDR2 is YFSETQ. With V trimmed by 4 bases and J by 6 bases, 7 bases remained unmatched. The CDR3 region is CASSATGTGAEQYF. The CDR3 DNA is TGCGCCAGCAGCGCAACCGGGACAGGGGCCGAGCAGTACTTC. The variable domain in full, with the rest retrieved from reference TRBV5-1 and TRBJ2-7, is KAGVTQTPRYLIKTRGQQVTLSCSPISGHRSVSWYQQTPGQGLQFLFEYFSETQRNKGNFPGRFSGRQFSNSRSEMNVSTLELGDSALYLCASSATGTGAEQYFGPGTRLTVT.

The V call is TRBV21-1, the J call TRBJ1-5. TRBV21-1 is deemed a pseudogene. The length of the CDR3 is 16 residues. CDR3 in DNA: TGTGCCAGCAGCAAAGGAACCCCTCTCCTACCCCACCCCCAGCATTTT. The encoded protein is CASSKGTPLLPHPQHF.

The chain carries TRBV7-8 and TRBJ1-5; TRBD1 matches at 9 bases. This CDR3 comprises 17 residues. Germline V CDR1 and CDR2: SGHVS, FQNEAQ. V lost 6 bases to trimming and J lost 1 base; unmatched junction nucleotides: 10. The CDR3 DNA reads as TGTGCCAGCAGACGGGACAGGGCGGTCTCGAGCAATCAGCCCCAGCATTTT. Translation gives CASRRDRAVSSNQPQHF. The variable domain in full, with the rest retrieved from reference TRBV7-8 and TRBJ1-5, is GAGVSQSPRYKVAKRGQDVALRCDPISGHVSLFWYQQALGQGPEFLTYFQNEAQLDKSGLPSDRFFAERPEGSVSTLKIQRTQQEDSAVYLCASRRDRAVSSNQPQHFGDGTRLSIL.

V gene TRBV13 combines with J gene TRBJ2-7; maybe TRBD2 (6 bases). The CDR3 contains 14 residues. V dropped 4 bases and J dropped 0 bases, with 10 bases sitting between them. CDR1 and CDR2 (germline): PRHDT, FYEKMQ (reference sequence). CDR3 in DNA: TGTGCCAGCAGCTATAGCGGATACTCCTACGAGCAGTACTTC. Amino acid sequence: CASSYSGYSYEQYF.

The rearrangement links TRBV7-9 to TRBJ2-2; the D is unclear. The CDR3 covers 13 residues. The V gene's germline CDR1 is SEHNR and CDR2 FQNEAQ (reference sequence). V lost 5 bases, J lost 4 bases, and 8 bases lay in between. The CDR3 spells CASSTRPTGELFF. CDR3 sequence (DNA): TGTGCCAGCAGCACGCGTCCCACCGGGGAGCTGTTTTTT.

The chain joins TRBV28 to TRBJ1-2; D unresolved. The V gene's germline CDR1 is MDHEN and CDR2 SYDVKM. The CDR3 runs 13 residues. V lost 5 bases and J 4 bases, leaving 11 bases between the germline ends. CDR3 sequence: CASSLTIRYGYTF. CDR3 in DNA: TGTGCCAGCAGTCTGACAATCCGCTATGGCTACACCTTC.